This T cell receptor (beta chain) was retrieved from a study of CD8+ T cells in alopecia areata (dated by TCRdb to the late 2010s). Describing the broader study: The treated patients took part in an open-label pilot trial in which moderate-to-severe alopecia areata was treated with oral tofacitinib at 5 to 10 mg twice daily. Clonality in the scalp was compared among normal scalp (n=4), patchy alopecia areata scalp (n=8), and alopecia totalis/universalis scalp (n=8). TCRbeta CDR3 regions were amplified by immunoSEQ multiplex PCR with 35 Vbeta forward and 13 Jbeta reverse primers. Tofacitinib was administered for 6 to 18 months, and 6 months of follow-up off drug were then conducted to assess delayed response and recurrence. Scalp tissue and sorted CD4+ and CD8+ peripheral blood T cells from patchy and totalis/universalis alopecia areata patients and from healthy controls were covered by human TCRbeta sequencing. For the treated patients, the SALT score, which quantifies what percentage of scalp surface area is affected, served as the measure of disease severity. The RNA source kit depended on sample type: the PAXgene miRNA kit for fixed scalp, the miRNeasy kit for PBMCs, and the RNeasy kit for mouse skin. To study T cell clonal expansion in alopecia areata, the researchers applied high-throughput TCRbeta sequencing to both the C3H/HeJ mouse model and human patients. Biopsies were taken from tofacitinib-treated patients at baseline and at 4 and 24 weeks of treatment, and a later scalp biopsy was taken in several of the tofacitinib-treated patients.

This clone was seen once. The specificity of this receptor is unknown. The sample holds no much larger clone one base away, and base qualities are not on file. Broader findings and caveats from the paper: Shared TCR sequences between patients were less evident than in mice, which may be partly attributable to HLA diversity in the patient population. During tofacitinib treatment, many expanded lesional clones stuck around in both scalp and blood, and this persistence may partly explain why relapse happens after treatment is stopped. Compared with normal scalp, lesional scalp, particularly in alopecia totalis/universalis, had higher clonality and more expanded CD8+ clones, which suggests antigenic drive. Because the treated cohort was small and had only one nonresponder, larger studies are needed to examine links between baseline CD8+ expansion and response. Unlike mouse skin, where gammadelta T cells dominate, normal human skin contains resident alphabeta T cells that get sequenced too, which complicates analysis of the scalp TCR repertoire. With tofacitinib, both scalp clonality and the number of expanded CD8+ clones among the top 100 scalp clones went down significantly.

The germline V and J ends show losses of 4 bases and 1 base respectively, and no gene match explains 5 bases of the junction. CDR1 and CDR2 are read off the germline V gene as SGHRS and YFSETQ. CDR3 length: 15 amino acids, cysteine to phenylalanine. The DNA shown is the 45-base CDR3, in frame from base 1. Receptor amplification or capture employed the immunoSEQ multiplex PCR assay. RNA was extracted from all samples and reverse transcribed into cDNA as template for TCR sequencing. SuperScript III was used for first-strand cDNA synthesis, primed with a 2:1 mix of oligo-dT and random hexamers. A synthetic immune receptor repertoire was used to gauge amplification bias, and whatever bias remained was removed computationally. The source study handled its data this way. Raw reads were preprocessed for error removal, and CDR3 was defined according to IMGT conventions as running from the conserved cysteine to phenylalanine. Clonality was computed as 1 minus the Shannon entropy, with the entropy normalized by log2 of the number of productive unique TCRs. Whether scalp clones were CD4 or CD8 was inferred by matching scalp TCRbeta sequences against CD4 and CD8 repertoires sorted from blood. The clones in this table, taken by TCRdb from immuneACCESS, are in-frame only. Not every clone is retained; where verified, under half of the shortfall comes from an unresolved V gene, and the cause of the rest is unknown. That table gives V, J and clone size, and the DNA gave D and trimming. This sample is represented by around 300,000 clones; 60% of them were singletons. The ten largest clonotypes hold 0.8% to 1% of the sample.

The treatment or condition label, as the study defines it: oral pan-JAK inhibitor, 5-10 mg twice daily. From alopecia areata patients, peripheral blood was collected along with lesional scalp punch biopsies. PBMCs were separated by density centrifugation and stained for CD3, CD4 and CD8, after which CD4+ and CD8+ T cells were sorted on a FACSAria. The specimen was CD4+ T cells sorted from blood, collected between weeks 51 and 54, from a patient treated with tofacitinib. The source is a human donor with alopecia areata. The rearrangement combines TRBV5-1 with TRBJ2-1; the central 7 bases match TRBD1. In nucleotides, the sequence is TGCGCCAGCAGCGTGGGACAGACTTCCTACAATGAGCAGTTCTTC. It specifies CASSVGQTSYNEQFF. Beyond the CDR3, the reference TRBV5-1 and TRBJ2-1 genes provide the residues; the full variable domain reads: KAGVTQTPRYLIKTRGQQVTLSCSPISGHRSVSWYQQTPGQGLQFLFEYFSETQRNKGNFPGRFSGRQFSNSRSEMNVSTLELGDSALYLCASSVGQTSYNEQFFGPGTRLTVL.